This TCR beta chain derives from a study of cytomegalovirus exposure and HLA in healthy donors. Study observations and caveats: Later analysis found that TCR beta chains associated with HLA were more clonally expanded than other, equally common chains. Highest at DRB1 and lowest at HLA-C, TCR association rates differed among HLA loci in a later analysis.

The PCR used 60 Vbeta and 13 Jbeta primers. Produced via immunoSEQ multiplex PCR; TCRdb's table is partial and in-frame only. The data show about 180,000 clones, 70% to 85% seen once. Trimming stripped 4 bases from V and 1 base from J, with 12 bases between. CDR1 MDHEN and CDR2 SYDVKM come from the germline V gene. CDR3 length: 15 residues. On this clone: The antigen is undetermined.

The rearrangement links TRBV28 to TRBJ2-3; perhaps TRBD2 as D (6 bases). The sample taken for sequencing was PBMCs. This clonotype was sampled from a girl aged 2 to 10 in good health and CMV-seropositive. The CDR3 coding sequence is TGTGCCAGCAGTTCCCGACTAGAGGGCACAGATACGCAGTATTTT. Its translation is CASSSRLEGTDTQYF.